These 28 T cell receptor beta chains were all obtained from the same sample, sequenced in a study of T cell clones after liver transplantation. The assay was immunoSEQ multiplex PCR, and TCRdb's table has in-frame clones only and misses some. The table records about 120,000 clones, approximately 90% of them present only once. The sequences come from CD4+ T cells from blood, collected 12 months after liver transplant. These receptors originate from a human patient who received a liver transplant. A share of the T cells may be of graft donor origin.

The chain combines TRBV6-1 with TRBJ2-2; 10 bases map to TRBD1. CDR1 is MNHNS, CDR2 SASEGT, per germline. V gave up 4 bases and J gave up 6 bases; unmatched junction bases: 5. The CDR3 is 15 amino acids. DNA for the CDR3: TGTGCCAGCAGTGGTACCGGGACAGGGGCCGGGGAGCTGTTTTTT. This sequence encodes CASSGTGTGAGELFF.

The gene calls are TRBV21-1 and TRBJ2-7; the D call of TRBD2 is as the table states it, not checked on the DNA. TRBV21-1 is a pseudogene. This CDR3 has 18 residues. The DNA of the CDR3 is TGTGCCAGCAGCAAAGATCCTAGCGGGAGGGACACACCCTACGAGCAGTACTTC. Its protein product is CASSKDPSGRDTPYEQYF.

The V call is TRBV10-3, the J call TRBJ2-1; 9 bases fit TRBD2. This CDR3 has 14 residues. J was trimmed by 7 bases and V by 7 bases; bases with no gene match: 8. Germline-derived CDR1 and CDR2 are ENHRY and SYGVKD. The CDR3 DNA sequence: TGTGCCATCACTGAAGCGGGAGGTAGAAATGAGCAGTTCTTC. Amino acid sequence: CAITEAGGRNEQFF.

CDR3 residues: CASSRRTGSYNEQFF. The CDR3 DNA reads as TGCGCCAGCAGCCGACGGACAGGGTCCTACAATGAGCAGTTCTTC. The chain employs TRBV4-1 and TRBJ2-1; 8 bases agree with TRBD1. The length of the CDR3 is 15 residues. Germline CDR1 and CDR2: MGHRA and YSYEKL. Trimming at V came to 4 bases and at J to 1 base, leaving 3 bases not matched to a gene.

The gene calls are TRBV7-2 and TRBJ2-1; D is perhaps TRBD2 (6 bases). CDR1 and CDR2 (germline): SGHTA, FQGNSA. The CDR3 is 15 residues long. V lost 0 bases and J 7 bases, leaving 13 bases between the germline ends. The CDR3, as DNA: TGTGCCAGCAGCTTAGCCCGGGAGAAAATTAATGAGCAGTTCTTC. Translating it yields CASSLAREKINEQFF.

The rearrangement joins TRBV11-1 to TRBJ1-2; tentatively, D is TRBD1 (5 bases). This CDR3 is built from 13 residues. V was trimmed by 4 bases and J by 6 bases, leaving 12 bases between them. Germline CDR1 SGHAT, CDR2 FQDESV (reference sequence). The CDR3 loop is CASSSGRDHGYTF. CDR3 nucleotide sequence: TGTGCCAGCAGCTCGGGCCGGGACCATGGCTACACCTTC.

V is TRBV5-1 and J is TRBJ2-2; 7 positions agree with TRBD2. The CDR3 has 15 residues. The germline gives CDR1 SGHRS, CDR2 YFSETQ. With V trimmed by 1 base and J by 5 bases, 5 bases remained unmatched. The CDR3 DNA follows: TGCGCCAGCAGCTTGCCGGGAGGATATACCGGGGAGCTGTTTTTT. This gives the protein CASSLPGGYTGELFF.

The rearrangement joins TRBV11-1 to TRBJ2-7; the D gene is possibly TRBD1 (6 bases). This CDR3 comprises 13 residues. Germline loops: CDR1 SGHAT, CDR2 FQDESV (reference sequence). V shed 5 bases and J shed 7 bases, with 15 bases lying between them. This CDR3 is CASSLGTSREQYF. In DNA, the CDR3 is TGTGCCAGCAGCCTTGGGACAAGCCGAGAGCAGTACTTC.

The chain employs TRBV7-2 and TRBJ2-3; 9 bases line up with TRBD2. The CDR3 totals 14 residues. Losses at the gene ends were 4 bases for V and 4 bases for J; bases not matched to a gene: 3. CDR1 and CDR2 from the germline V gene are SGHTA and FQGNSA. The CDR3 DNA is TGTGCCAGCAGCTCACGGACTAGCGCAGATACGCAGTATTTT. It is translated as CASSSRTSADTQYF. Full variable domain (missing parts from reference TRBV7-2 and TRBJ2-3): GAGVSQSPSNKVTEKGKDVELRCDPISGHTALYWYRQSLGQGLEFLIYFQGNSAPDKSGLPSDRFSAERTGGSVSTLTIQRTQQEDSAVYLCASSSRTSADTQYFGPGTRLTVL.

The chain joins TRBV15 to TRBJ2-7; D perhaps matches TRBD2 (6 bases). The germline V gene has CDR1 LNHNV and CDR2 YYDKDF (reference sequence). V was cut by 0 bases and J by 7 bases, with 19 bases left in between. This CDR3 has 16 amino acids. The CDR3 here is CATSRERLGATWEQYF. In DNA, the CDR3 is TGTGCCACCAGCAGAGAACGACTAGGGGCTACGTGGGAGCAGTACTTC. The full variable domain, completed using reference TRBV15 and TRBJ2-7, is DAMVIQNPRYQVTQFGKPVTLSCSQTLNHNVMYWYQQKSSQAPKLLFHYYDKDFNNEADTPDNFQSRRPNTSFCFLDIRSPGLGDTAMYLCATSRERLGATWEQYFGPGTRLTVT.

V is TRBV30 and J is TRBJ1-2; D is uncertain. Trimming took 2 bases from V and 7 from J, leaving 8 bases between them. Germline V gene sequence: CDR1 GTSNPN, CDR2 SVGIG (reference sequence). The CDR3 has 11 amino acids. Here the CDR3 reads CAWSLGSGYTF. The DNA of the CDR3 is TGTGCCTGGAGTTTGGGGTCTGGCTACACCTTC.

V gene TRBV29-1 combines with J gene TRBJ2-3; 10 bases are shared with TRBD2. This CDR3 region has 15 residues. Losses at the gene ends were 6 bases for V and 3 bases for J; bases not matched to a gene: 9. The germline CDR1 and CDR2 sequences are SQVTM and ANQGSEA. The CDR3 reads CSVTSSGSKTDTQYF. The CDR3 bases are TGCAGCGTCACCTCTAGCGGGAGTAAAACAGATACGCAGTATTTT.

The chain uses TRBV21-1 and TRBJ2-1. TRBV21-1 is a pseudogene. The CDR3 has 14 residues. The CDR3 bases are TGTGCCACTGAGGGGGTGGGAGGTAGAACTGAGCAGTTCTTC. Amino acids: CATEGVGGRTEQFF.

The chain couples TRBV30 to TRBJ1-2, with unresolved D. Trimming pared 6 bases from V and 4 bases from J, leaving 9 bases between. This CDR3 comprises 11 residues. Germline loops: CDR1 GTSNPN, CDR2 SVGIG (reference sequence). CDR3 in amino acids: CACNEGYGYTF. The DNA for the CDR3 is TGTGCCTGTAATGAGGGCTATGGCTACACCTTC.

This clone was observed a few times. The rearrangement joins TRBV11-2 to TRBJ2-7; perhaps TRBD2 as D (5 bases). CDR1 is SGHAT, CDR2 FQNNGV, per germline. V dropped 8 bases and J dropped 0 bases, with 17 bases sitting between them. This CDR3 has 15 residues. CDR3 DNA sequence: TGTGCCAGCGGACTTAGGGCGGGTAGCTCCTACGAGCAGTACTTC. This codes for CASGLRAGSSYEQYF.

CDR3 in amino acids: CASSESGAGYEQYF. CDR3 nucleotide sequence: TGCGCCAGCAGTGAGTCGGGGGCGGGCTACGAGCAGTACTTC. The chain joins TRBV10-1 to TRBJ2-7; tentative D call: TRBD1 (6 bases). Germline V gene data show CDR1 as WNHNN and CDR2 as SYGVQD (reference sequence). The CDR3 spans 14 residues. The V gene lost 0 bases and the J gene lost 3 bases, with 9 bases spanning the gap.

This clone appeared a few times. The rearrangement links TRBV15 to TRBJ2-1; 12 bases agree with TRBD2. CDR1 LNHNV and CDR2 YYDKDF come from the germline V gene (reference sequence). V shed 7 bases, J shed 9 bases, and the junction held 10 bases outside the gene matches. This CDR3 has 15 residues. The CDR3 coding sequence is TGTGCCACCATCCCCGAGGTACTAGCGGGAGGTGAGCAGTTCTTC. This gives the protein CATIPEVLAGGEQFF.

J is TRBJ2-2 and V is TRBV4-3; possible D gene TRBD2, 7 bases. The CDR3 is 15 amino acids. V was clipped by 4 bases and J by 2 bases, with 11 bases between them. Germline CDR1 LGHNA, CDR2 YSLEER. CDR3 loop: CASSLGGLNTGELFF. The CDR3 DNA sequence: TGCGCCAGCAGCCTGGGGGGGCTCAACACCGGGGAGCTGTTTTTT.

This clone was detected a few times. The CDR3 region has the DNA TGCGCCAGCAGCCAGACCGGGACAGGCAGATCGGGAGGAAACACCATATATTTT. It translates to CASSQTGTGRSGGNTIYF. The chain carries TRBV5-1 and TRBJ1-3; 8 positions match TRBD1. CDR3 length: 18 residues. After removal of 4 bases from V and 4 bases from J, the junction contained 16 bases not matched to a gene. The germline V gene encodes CDR1 SGHRS and CDR2 YFSETQ. Together with reference TRBV5-1 and TRBJ1-3, the CDR3 gives the full variable domain: KAGVTQTPRYLIKTRGQQVTLSCSPISGHRSVSWYQQTPGQGLQFLFEYFSETQRNKGNFPGRFSGRQFSNSRSEMNVSTLELGDSALYLCASSQTGTGRSGGNTIYFGEGSWLTVV.

This sequence joins TRBV25-1 and TRBJ2-3, with 8 bases that match TRBD1. The germline CDR1 and CDR2 sequences are MGHDK and SYGVNS. Trimming cost V 4 bases and J 11 bases; bases outside gene matches: 5. This CDR3 spans 12 amino acids. CDR3 protein: CASSVQGARQYF. Here the CDR3 DNA reads TGTGCCAGCAGTGTCCAGGGGGCGAGGCAGTATTTT.

In DNA, the CDR3 is TGTGCCAGCAGACCCTTTGGGGGGGCCGAGCAGTACTTC. It translates to CASRPFGGAEQYF. The V call is TRBV11-2, the J call TRBJ2-7; perhaps TRBD2 as D (7 bases). Looked up from germline, CDR1 is SGHAT and CDR2 is FQNNGV. V was cut by 6 bases and J by 6 bases, with 15 bases left in between. This CDR3 region has 13 residues.

This chain uses TRBV11-3 with TRBJ2-3, with TRBD2 as a possible D gene (6 bases). Between the trimmed V and J ends, which lost 1 base and 6 bases, there was a span of 11 bases. Germline CDR1 is SGHNT and CDR2 is YENEEA. CDR3 length: 14 amino acids. The CDR3 DNA follows: TGTGCCAGCAGCTTAGCGGGAGCTTCCGATACGCAGTATTTT. As protein: CASSLAGASDTQYF.

The chain uses TRBV29-1 and TRBJ2-2; D could derive from TRBD1 or TRBD2 (6 bases each). CDR1 and CDR2 (germline): SQVTM, ANQGSEA. The CDR3 is 13 residues long. V was clipped by 3 bases and J by 6 bases, with 11 bases between them. The CDR3 nucleotides read TGCAGCGTTGATTCAGGGGAGGCCGGGGAGCTGTTTTTT. As protein: CSVDSGEAGELFF.

The chain joins TRBV7-9 to TRBJ2-7; 7 bases are a match to TRBD2. The V and J ends lost 5 bases and 0 bases, in that order; junction bases with no gene match: 4. The length of the CDR3 is 14 residues. CDR1 and CDR2 (germline): SEHNR, FQNEAQ (reference sequence). In DNA form, the CDR3 reads TGTGCCAGCAGCCCACGGACTAGCTCCTACGAGCAGTACTTC. Translated, it gives CASSPRTSSYEQYF.

The V and J genes are TRBV6-5 and TRBJ2-1; D might be TRBD1 (6 bases). The V end was cut by 5 bases, the J end by 3 bases, with 14 bases between. The CDR3 spans 15 residues. Germline CDR1 and CDR2: MNHEY and SVGAGI. DNA of the CDR3: TGTGCCAGCAGTCCCACAGGGTCGGGCTACAATGAGCAGTTCTTC. This sequence encodes CASSPTGSGYNEQFF.

This chain joins TRBV4-1 and TRBJ2-1; 9 bases agree with TRBD2. Looked up from germline, CDR1 is MGHRA and CDR2 is YSYEKL. V shed 0 bases, J shed 6 bases, and the junction held 6 bases outside the gene matches. This CDR3 has 16 amino acids. The CDR3 spells CASSQEGLAGSNEQFF. The CDR3 DNA sequence: TGCGCCAGCAGCCAAGAGGGGCTAGCGGGAAGCAATGAGCAGTTCTTC.

The rearrangement links TRBV6-1 to TRBJ2-7, with TRBD1 matching over 9 bases. The V gene end was trimmed by 4 bases and the J gene end by 4 bases; junction bases not matched to a gene: 2. This CDR3 has 13 amino acids. CDR1 MNHNS and CDR2 SASEGT come from the germline V gene. In DNA form, the CDR3 reads TGTGCCAGCAGTGGAGGGACAGGGTACGAGCAGTACTTC. Its translation is CASSGGTGYEQYF.

This clone was detected once. V is TRBV5-5 and J is TRBJ1-5; the D gene is possibly TRBD1 (6 bases). Germline V gene sequence: CDR1 SGHKS, CDR2 YYEKEE (reference sequence). V was shortened by 2 bases and J by 0 bases, with 15 bases between the two germline ends. This CDR3 spans 17 amino acids. CDR3 protein: CASSLSWTVYSNQPQHF. The CDR3 coding sequence is TGTGCCAGCAGCTTATCTTGGACAGTATATAGCAATCAGCCCCAGCATTTT.